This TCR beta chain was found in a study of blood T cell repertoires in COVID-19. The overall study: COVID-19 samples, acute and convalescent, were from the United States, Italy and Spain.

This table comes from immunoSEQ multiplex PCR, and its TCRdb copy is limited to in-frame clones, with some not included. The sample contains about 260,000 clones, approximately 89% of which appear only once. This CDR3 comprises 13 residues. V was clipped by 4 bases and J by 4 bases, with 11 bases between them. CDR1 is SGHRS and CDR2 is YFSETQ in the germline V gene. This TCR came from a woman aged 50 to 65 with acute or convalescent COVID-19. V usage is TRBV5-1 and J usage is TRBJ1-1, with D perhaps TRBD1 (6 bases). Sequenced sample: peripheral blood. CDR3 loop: CASSPGTPTEAFF. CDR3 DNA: TGCGCCAGCAGCCCGGGGACACCCACTGAAGCTTTCTTT.